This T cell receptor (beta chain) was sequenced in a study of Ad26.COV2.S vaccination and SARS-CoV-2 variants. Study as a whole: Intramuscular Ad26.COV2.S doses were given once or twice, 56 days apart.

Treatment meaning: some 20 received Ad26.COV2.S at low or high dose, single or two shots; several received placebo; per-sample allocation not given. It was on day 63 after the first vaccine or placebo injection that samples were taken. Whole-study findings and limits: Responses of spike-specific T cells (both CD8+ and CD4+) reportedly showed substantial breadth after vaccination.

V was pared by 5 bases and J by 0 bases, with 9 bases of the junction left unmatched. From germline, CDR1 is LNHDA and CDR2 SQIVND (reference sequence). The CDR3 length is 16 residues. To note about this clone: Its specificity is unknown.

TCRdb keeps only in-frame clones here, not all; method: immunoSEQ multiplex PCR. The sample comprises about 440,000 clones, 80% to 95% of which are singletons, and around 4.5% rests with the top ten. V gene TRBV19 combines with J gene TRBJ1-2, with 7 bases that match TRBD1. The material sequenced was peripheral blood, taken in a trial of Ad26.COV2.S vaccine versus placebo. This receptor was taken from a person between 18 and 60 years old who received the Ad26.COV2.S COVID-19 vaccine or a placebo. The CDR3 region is CASSPRTGNANYGYTF. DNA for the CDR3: TGTGCCAGTAGTCCCAGGACAGGCAATGCTAACTATGGCTACACCTTC.